The 9 T cell receptor beta chains presented below share a single source sample, sequenced in a study of cytomegalovirus exposure and HLA in healthy donors (TCRdb year 2017). The library was generated by the immunoSEQ multiplex PCR assay. Drawn from immuneACCESS, this table holds only the in-frame rearrangements with V and J called that TCRdb kept. Clones are partly lost; checked studies trace under half to an unresolved V gene and leave the rest unexplained. Across this sample there are some 140,000 clones, with 70% to 85% seen only once. The ten largest clones add up to roughly 30% of the sample. Material for sequencing was PBMCs. The receptors were gathered from a man in his thirties or forties in good health and CMV-seropositive.

In its sample, this clone was seen many times. CDR3 loop: CASSEGTGDEQFF. In DNA form, the CDR3 reads TGTGCCAGCAGCGAGGGGACAGGGGATGAGCAGTTCTTC. The J gene is TRBJ2-1, the V gene TRBV7-8, with 10 bases that match TRBD1. There are 13 residues in the CDR3. The germline CDR1 and CDR2 sequences are SGHVS and FQNEAQ. Trimming removed 5 bases from V and 8 bases from J; junction bases left unmatched: 3.

The J gene is TRBJ1-2, the V gene TRBV5-1, with 10 bases aligning to TRBD1. This CDR3 is built from 15 residues. V trimming: 3 bases; J trimming: 2 bases; junction bases outside the gene matches: 4. Germline loops: CDR1 SGHRS, CDR2 YFSETQ. CDR3 nucleotide sequence: TGCGCCAGCAGCTCCTGGACAGGGGGGAACTATGGCTACACCTTC. This codes for CASSSWTGGNYGYTF. Full variable domain (outside the CDR3, taken from reference TRBV5-1 and TRBJ1-2): KAGVTQTPRYLIKTRGQQVTLSCSPISGHRSVSWYQQTPGQGLQFLFEYFSETQRNKGNFPGRFSGRQFSNSRSEMNVSTLELGDSALYLCASSSWTGGNYGYTFGSGTRLTVV.

The table lists this clone with a count of one. This chain links TRBV18 with TRBJ2-4; 9 nucleotides line up with TRBD1. The CDR3 length is 16 residues. Germline CDR1 reads KGHSH; CDR2 reads LQKENI. Trimming at V came to 6 bases and at J to 3 bases, leaving 9 bases not matched to a gene. The CDR3 here is CASSLITGGVKNIQYF. The CDR3 nucleotides read TGTGCCAGCTCTCTTATTACAGGGGGCGTCAAAAACATTCAGTACTTC. Using reference TRBV18 and TRBJ2-4 for the parts outside the CDR3, the full variable domain is NAGVMQNPRHLVRRRGQEARLRCSPMKGHSHVYWYRQLPEEGLKFMVYLQKENIIDESGMPKERFSAEFPKEGPSILRIQQVVRGDSAAYFCASSLITGGVKNIQYFGAGTRLSVL.

The chain employs TRBV7-6 and TRBJ1-2, with 7 nucleotides matching TRBD1. This CDR3 spans 13 amino acids. Germline CDR1 SGHVS, CDR2 FNYEAQ. The J segment lost 3 bases and the V segment lost 6 bases, leaving 4 bases of the junction unmatched. CDR3 in amino acids: CASSHDRDYGYTF. The CDR3 coding sequence is TGTGCCAGCAGTCATGACAGGGACTATGGCTACACCTTC.

A single count supports this clone. V and J are TRBV27 and TRBJ1-1, with 8 bases identical to TRBD1. This CDR3 has 16 residues. Unmatched junction bases numbered 14, after V lost 5 bases and J lost 6 bases. From germline, CDR1 is MNHEY and CDR2 SMNVEV (reference sequence). In nucleotides, the CDR3 is TGTGCCAGCAGTGGGGGCCGGACAGGGAGTAGGGCTGAAGCTTTCTTT. Its translation: CASSGGRTGSRAEAFF.

This sequence joins TRBV29-1 and TRBJ2-7; 8 bases agree with TRBD1. CDR3 length: 13 amino acids. Unmatched junction bases numbered 9, after V lost 7 bases and J lost 4 bases. The germline V gene encodes CDR1 SQVTM and CDR2 ANQGSEA. CDR3 sequence: CSARDRLTYEQYF. CDR3 DNA sequence: TGCAGCGCGCGGGACAGGCTGACTTACGAGCAGTACTTC.

The V call is TRBV21-1, the J call TRBJ1-2; the D segment call TRBD1 is taken from the table without a DNA check. TRBV21-1 is noted as a pseudogene. This CDR3 has 14 amino acids. The CDR3 nucleotides read TGTGCCAGCAGCAAAGTGCAGGGTGTCTATGGCTACACCTTC. This encodes CASSKVQGVYGYTF.

The chain recombines TRBV10-3 with TRBJ2-2; 7 bases fit TRBD2. This CDR3 has 14 residues. Trimming removed 6 bases from V and 1 base from J; junction bases left unmatched: 2. Germline CDR1 ENHRY, CDR2 SYGVKD. The CDR3 spells CAISERGNTGELFF. The CDR3 nucleotides read TGTGCCATCAGCGAGCGGGGGAACACCGGGGAGCTGTTTTTT.

The V gene is TRBV11-1, the J gene TRBJ2-7; 7 bases agree with TRBD2. Germline V lookup: CDR1 SGHAT, CDR2 FQDESV (reference sequence). Unmatched junction bases numbered 6, after V lost 5 bases and J lost 2 bases. This CDR3 is built from 14 residues. CDR3 residues: CASSLGRGAYEQYF. The CDR3 nucleotides read TGTGCCAGCAGCCTCGGACGGGGGGCCTACGAGCAGTACTTC.